These 24 T cell receptor beta chains came from one sample sequenced in a study of T cell changes during pregnancy in multiple sclerosis. The data were produced by immunoSEQ multiplex PCR, yet TCRdb's version contains in-frame clones alone and is incomplete. Here the sample spans roughly 50,000 clones, roughly 92% being singletons. The sequencing used CD4+ T cells from peripheral blood mononuclear cells, collected after pregnancy. The receptors come from a female donor with multiple sclerosis, enrolled in a pregnancy study.

The rearrangement joins TRBV27 to TRBJ1-4, with 7 bases aligning to TRBD1. This CDR3 is 14 amino acids long. Unmatched junction bases numbered 5, after V lost 6 bases and J lost 4 bases. Germline CDR1 reads MNHEY; CDR2 reads SMNVEV (reference sequence). For the CDR3, the DNA is TGTGCCAGCAGCCGGACAGGATATAATGAAAAACTGTTTTTT. It is translated as CASSRTGYNEKLFF.

The V and J genes are TRBV28 and TRBJ2-2; D gene unclear. Germline V gives CDR1 MDHEN, CDR2 SYDVKM. The CDR3 has 16 residues. Deletions cut 3 bases from V and 0 bases from J, with 11 bases between. CDR3 coding DNA: TGTGCCAGCAGTTTTCTGTACGGTCCGAACACCGGGGAGCTGTTTTTT. This translates into CASSFLYGPNTGELFF.

The V call is TRBV4-1, the J call TRBJ2-2, with D possibly matching TRBD2 (7 bases). V lost 3 bases and J 5 bases, leaving 22 bases between the germline ends. The V gene's germline CDR1 is MGHRA and CDR2 YSYEKL. This CDR3 contains 18 residues. The CDR3 protein is CASSHLLKRGGGTGELFF. CDR3 coding DNA: TGCGCCAGCAGCCATTTACTAAAGCGAGGGGGAGGGACCGGGGAGCTGTTTTTT.

The CDR3 DNA is TGTGCCAGCAGCTTTAGCGGATACTCCTACAATGAGCAGTTCTTC. Encoded protein: CASSFSGYSYNEQFF. The V and J genes are TRBV7-9 and TRBJ2-1; D might be TRBD2 (6 bases). Trimming took off 3 bases at V and 0 bases at J, with 9 bases between the two ends. The germline CDR1 and CDR2 sequences are SEHNR and FQNEAQ (reference sequence). The CDR3 runs 15 residues.

In this sample, this clone turned up once. The V call is TRBV29-1, the J call TRBJ1-1; TRBD1 aligns across 7 bases. V shed 7 bases, J shed 1 base, and the junction held 6 bases outside the gene matches. The CDR3 has 13 residues. Per the germline V gene, CDR1 is SQVTM and CDR2 is ANQGSEA. The CDR3 DNA reads as TGCAGCGCAACATACAGGGGGAACACTGAAGCTTTCTTT. Its translation is CSATYRGNTEAFF.

The chain joins TRBV30 to TRBJ2-3, with TRBD1 matching 8 bases. The CDR3 extends over 13 amino acids. Germline CDR1 and CDR2: GTSNPN and SVGIG (reference sequence). V was pared by 8 bases and J by 2 bases, with 6 bases of the junction left unmatched. The CDR3 region has the DNA TGTGCCGCCGACAGGGGACACACAGATACGCAGTATTTT. Encoded protein: CAADRGHTDTQYF.

This chain uses TRBV4-2 with TRBJ2-3; 11 bases match TRBD2. In germline, CDR1 is LGHNA, CDR2 YNFKEQ. The J segment lost 1 base and the V segment lost 7 bases, leaving 7 bases of the junction unmatched. The length of the CDR3 is 16 residues. The CDR3 loop is CASTMGLAEGTDTQYF. The CDR3, as DNA: TGTGCCAGCACAATGGGACTAGCGGAGGGCACAGATACGCAGTATTTT.

The V gene is TRBV6-4, the J gene TRBJ1-1, with D maybe TRBD1 (6 bases). CDR3 length equals 16 residues. Trimming took off 0 bases at V and 1 base at J, with 12 bases between the two ends. The germline V gene encodes CDR1 MRHNA and CDR2 SNTAGT. The CDR3 region is CASSDSFRGQNTEAFF. The DNA of the CDR3 is TGTGCCAGCAGTGACTCGTTCAGGGGACAGAACACTGAAGCTTTCTTT.

The chain combines TRBV19 with TRBJ2-7; D not resolved. Germline lookup yields CDR1 LNHDA and CDR2 SQIVND (reference sequence). V lost 4 bases, J lost 5 bases, and 12 bases lay in between. The CDR3 is 13 amino acids. Written as DNA, the CDR3 is TGTGCCAGTAGTAACCTAATTCGGGACGAGCAGTACTTC. This translates into CASSNLIRDEQYF.

This clone was observed a single time. The chain is built from TRBV5-1 and TRBJ1-5, with D possibly TRBD1 on 6 matching bases. The CDR3 is 15 residues long. The germline V gene encodes CDR1 SGHRS and CDR2 YFSETQ. V was clipped by 7 bases and J by 0 bases, with 14 bases between them. The CDR3 reads CASRPGANSNQPQHF. Here the CDR3 DNA reads TGCGCCAGCCGTCCAGGGGCTAATAGCAATCAGCCCCAGCATTTT.

The CDR3: CASSFRVGGNQPQHF. As DNA, the CDR3 is TGTGCCAGCAGTTTTCGGGTAGGGGGCAATCAGCCCCAGCATTTT. This chain joins TRBV27 and TRBJ1-5; D possibly corresponds to TRBD1 (5 bases). Trimming took 3 bases from V and 2 from J, leaving 11 bases between them. The CDR3 contains 15 residues. Germline CDR1 and CDR2: MNHEY and SMNVEV (reference sequence).

J is TRBJ2-1 and V is TRBV11-2, with 8 bases aligning to TRBD1. The CDR3 runs 16 residues. V shed 4 bases and J 0 bases; nucleotides not matched to a gene: 5. Germline CDR1 reads SGHAT; CDR2 reads FQNNGV. CDR3 sequence (DNA): TGTGCCAGCAGCTCTTGGACAGGGAGCTCCTACAATGAGCAGTTCTTC. Its translation: CASSSWTGSSYNEQFF.

This clone was seen only once. The gene calls are TRBV7-3 and TRBJ2-6; 7 bases are shared with TRBD1. Germline V gene data show CDR1 as SGHTA and CDR2 as FQGTGA. The CDR3 consists of 15 residues. The trim removed 5 bases at V and 3 bases at J, leaving 4 bases unmatched. CDR3 loop: CASSLGGGGANVLTF. As DNA, the CDR3 is TGTGCCAGCAGCCTAGGGGGCGGTGGGGCCAACGTCCTGACTTTC. Full variable domain (outside the CDR3, taken from reference TRBV7-3 and TRBJ2-6): GAGVSQTPSNKVTEKGKYVELRCDPISGHTALYWYRQSLGQGPEFLIYFQGTGAADDSGLPNDRFFAVRPEGSVSTLKIQRTERGDSAVYLCASSLGGGGANVLTFGAGSRLTVL.

The V call is TRBV7-2, the J call TRBJ2-1; D gene uncertain. The V end lost 6 bases, the J end lost 10 bases, and 16 bases lay between the germline ends. The germline V gene has CDR1 SGHTA and CDR2 FQGNSA. The CDR3 is 13 amino acids. Here the CDR3 reads CASRTPPGSEQFF. In DNA, the CDR3 is TGTGCCAGCAGGACCCCCCCGGGTTCGGAGCAGTTCTTC.

J is TRBJ2-3 and V is TRBV5-4; TRBD2 agrees at 10 bases. V was pared by 4 bases and J by 4 bases, with 9 bases of the junction left unmatched. In germline, CDR1 is SGHNT, CDR2 YYREEE (reference sequence). The CDR3 sequence is 16 residues long. The CDR3 bases are TGTGCCAGCAGCATTCTAGCGGGGGTGCAGTCAGATACGCAGTATTTT. The encoded protein is CASSILAGVQSDTQYF.

The CDR3 nucleotides are TGCGCCAGCAGCCTAAACAGGGTAGATTACTATGGCTACACCTTC. It encodes CASSLNRVDYYGYTF. V usage is TRBV4-1 and J usage is TRBJ1-2; TRBD1 is a possible D gene (6 bases). The V end lost 4 bases, the J end lost 3 bases, and 15 bases lay between the germline ends. Germline CDR1 and CDR2: MGHRA and YSYEKL. The CDR3 runs to 15 residues.

For the CDR3, the DNA is TGCGCCAGCATGGCGGGGGGGGAGACCCAGTACTTC. It specifies CASMAGGETQYF. J is TRBJ2-5 and V is TRBV5-1; 9 bases match TRBD2. The CDR3 is 12 residues long. The V segment lost 6 bases and the J segment 5 bases; nucleotides outside the gene matches: 2. CDR1 and CDR2 from the germline V gene are SGHRS and YFSETQ. Full variable domain (missing parts from reference TRBV5-1 and TRBJ2-5): KAGVTQTPRYLIKTRGQQVTLSCSPISGHRSVSWYQQTPGQGLQFLFEYFSETQRNKGNFPGRFSGRQFSNSRSEMNVSTLELGDSALYLCASMAGGETQYFGPGTRLLVL.

The chain is built from TRBV5-1 and TRBJ2-3; TRBD1 aligns across 8 bases. V shed 4 bases and J 5 bases; nucleotides not matched to a gene: 3. Germline CDR1 reads SGHRS; CDR2 reads YFSETQ. The CDR3 covers 13 residues. CDR3: CASSPDRVDTQYF. The CDR3 nucleotides are TGCGCCAGCAGCCCGGACAGGGTAGATACGCAGTATTTT.

The CDR3 here is CASSLDGRAAETQYF. The CDR3 nucleotides read TGTGCCAGCAGCTTAGACGGGAGGGCCGCGGAGACCCAGTACTTC. This chain uses TRBV7-7 with TRBJ2-5, with 8 nucleotides matching TRBD2. Germline values: CDR1 SSHAT, CDR2 FNYEAQ (reference sequence). The CDR3 is made up of 15 amino acids. V lost 1 base to trimming and J lost 5 bases; unmatched junction nucleotides: 6.

This clone was counted once. This chain links TRBV2 with TRBJ2-3; 12 nucleotides match TRBD2. The length of the CDR3 is 19 residues. Trimming took 6 bases from V and 0 from J; bases not matched to a gene: 13. CDR1 is SNHLY, CDR2 FYNNEI, per germline. The CDR3 sequence is CASRSPSGRVIGSTDTQYF. CDR3 sequence (DNA): TGTGCCAGCAGGTCTCCTAGCGGGAGGGTAATCGGGAGCACAGATACGCAGTATTTT.

This sequence joins TRBV5-1 and TRBJ1-2, with TRBD1 matching 7 bases. J was trimmed by 6 bases and V by 4 bases; bases with no gene match: 6. Per germline, CDR1 SGHRS and CDR2 YFSETQ. This CDR3 contains 13 residues. In nucleotides, the CDR3 is TGCGCCAGCAGCCCGACAGGGAAGGATGGCTACACCTTC. This gives the protein CASSPTGKDGYTF. The variable domain in full, completed from reference TRBV5-1 and TRBJ1-2, reads KAGVTQTPRYLIKTRGQQVTLSCSPISGHRSVSWYQQTPGQGLQFLFEYFSETQRNKGNFPGRFSGRQFSNSRSEMNVSTLELGDSALYLCASSPTGKDGYTFGSGTRLTVV.

The chain has TRBV4-3 and TRBJ2-1; the D gene is possibly TRBD2 (5 bases). Trimming pared 0 bases from V and 0 bases from J, leaving 6 bases between. Germline CDR1 LGHNA, CDR2 YSLEER. The CDR3 sequence is 15 residues long. The CDR3 DNA reads as TGCGCCAGCAGCCAAGAACTAGTCTCCTACAATGAGCAGTTCTTC. It specifies CASSQELVSYNEQFF.

The J gene is TRBJ2-5, the V gene TRBV5-1; no clear D gene. The CDR3 consists of 13 residues. Germline-derived CDR1 and CDR2 are SGHRS and YFSETQ. Trimming shortened V by 5 bases and J by 3 bases, and 11 bases separated the two germline ends. The CDR3 spells CASSTGSKETQYF. CDR3 bases: TGCGCCAGCAGTACCGGGTCTAAAGAGACCCAGTACTTC.

V is TRBV5-1 and J is TRBJ2-1, with D maybe TRBD2 (7 bases). The CDR3 sequence is 17 residues long. V shed 4 bases and J shed 2 bases, with 19 bases lying between them. The germline CDR1 and CDR2 sequences are SGHRS and YFSETQ. CDR3: CASSPLQGGGPYNEQFF. CDR3 in DNA: TGCGCCAGCAGCCCACTACAAGGGGGGGGCCCCTACAATGAGCAGTTCTTC.